This TCR beta chain was profiled in a study of blood T cell repertoires in COVID-19. Background on the study: T cells, B-cell-depleted T cells, or PBMCs provided the cDNA or gDNA that served as material.

Using immunoSEQ multiplex PCR, the repertoire was profiled, and TCRdb retains in-frame clones only, with some absent. Among fewer than 300,000 clones listed, about 80% were seen once. V was trimmed by 2 bases and J by 6 bases, leaving 23 bases between them. Germline CDR1 and CDR2: MGHRA and YSYEKL. This CDR3 has 18 residues. The chain recombines TRBV4-1 with TRBJ2-4; D is perhaps TRBD1 (6 bases). The specimen was peripheral blood. This TCR was recovered from a woman aged 50 to 60 who had recovered from COVID-19. DNA for the CDR3: TGCGCCAGCAGCCAAATCGGGGTTCTCAAGGGGGTTACAAACATTCAGTACTTC. Its protein is CASSQIGVLKGVTNIQYF.